The 25 T cell receptor beta chains presented below share a single source sample, sequenced in a study of cytomegalovirus exposure and HLA in healthy donors (TCRdb year 2017). The method behind the library was the immunoSEQ multiplex PCR assay. For the multiplex PCR, a mixture combining 60 forward primers for TCR Vbeta segments and 13 reverse primers for TCR Jbeta segments was used. TCRdb retrieved this table from immuneACCESS and kept in-frame rearrangements only. Not all clones are present; in checked studies, unresolved V genes account for under half, and no reason is known for the remainder. Counted in this sample were roughly 100,000 clones; about 15% of them appeared once. The ten biggest clones cover more than 0.8% of the sample. The sample taken for sequencing was PBMCs. The receptors stem from a female donor in good health and CMV-seronegative.

This clone has a handful of counts. The V and J genes are TRBV7-8 and TRBJ1-2, with 8 bases that match TRBD1. Germline V gene lookup returns CDR1 SGHVS and CDR2 FQNEAQ. This CDR3 region has 15 residues. Trimming took 5 bases from V and 4 from J; bases not matched to a gene: 9. CDR3: CASSEGTGPPYGYTF. Here the CDR3 DNA reads TGTGCCAGCAGCGAAGGGACAGGTCCTCCCTATGGCTACACCTTC.

This clone was found a few times. V gene TRBV5-1 combines with J gene TRBJ1-4, with 7 bases aligning to TRBD1. The junction had 1 base not matched to a gene; V was cut back by 3 bases and J by 5 bases. Germline assignment: CDR1 SGHRS and CDR2 YFSETQ. The CDR3 consists of 13 residues. The CDR3 here is CASSWDSNEKLFF. The CDR3 DNA follows: TGCGCCAGCAGCTGGGACAGCAATGAAAAACTGTTTTTT.

The chain couples TRBV7-8 to TRBJ2-7, with TRBD1 matching 7 bases. V lost 5 bases, J lost 1 base, and 8 bases stayed unmatched. Germline CDR1 is SGHVS and CDR2 is FQNEAQ. The CDR3 extends over 15 amino acids. CDR3 amino acids: CASSLWDSGSYEQYF. The CDR3 DNA sequence: TGTGCCAGCAGCCTATGGGACAGCGGTTCCTACGAGCAGTACTTC.

In its sample, this clone was seen a few times. The rearrangement joins TRBV6-6 to TRBJ1-5; D may be TRBD1 (6 bases). The CDR3 is 13 amino acids. The V and J ends lost 7 bases and 7 bases respectively, with 14 bases between them. Germline lookup yields CDR1 MNHNY and CDR2 SVGAGI (reference sequence). The CDR3 DNA reads TGTGCCAGCACTCTCGAAGGGGGACAGCCCCAGCATTTT. Amino acid sequence: CASTLEGGQPQHF.

The chain couples TRBV27 to TRBJ2-2, with TRBD1 matching over 8 bases. The V gene end was trimmed by 3 bases and the J gene end by 4 bases; junction bases not matched to a gene: 1. The CDR3 contains 14 residues. Germline V gene data show CDR1 as MNHEY and CDR2 as SMNVEV (reference sequence). The CDR3 sequence: CASSFDRGTGELFF. The CDR3 DNA is TGTGCCAGCAGTTTCGACAGGGGCACCGGGGAGCTGTTTTTT.

A few counts support this clone. A junction boundary mismatches the germline segment, possibly from a read error. V is TRBV7-9 and J is TRBJ2-7; a weak D match, TRBD2 (5 bases). Germline values: CDR1 SEHNR, CDR2 FQNEAQ (reference sequence). The CDR3 has 12 amino acids. CDR3 coding DNA: TGTGCCAGCACCTCAGGAGACTACGGGCAGTACTTC. Residues: CASTSGDYGQYF.

The chain carries TRBV13 and TRBJ1-2; D possibly corresponds to TRBD1 (5 bases). The germline V gene has CDR1 PRHDT and CDR2 FYEKMQ (reference sequence). The CDR3 is 14 residues long. V lost 0 bases and J lost 8, with 13 bases in between. CDR3 protein: CASSLGLQGSGYTF. CDR3 bases: TGTGCCAGCAGCTTAGGCCTTCAGGGTTCAGGCTACACCTTC.

The chain employs TRBV18 and TRBJ2-3, with D unclear. The CDR3 contains 11 residues. Trimming took 3 bases from V and 6 from J, leaving 4 bases between them. From germline, CDR1 is KGHSH and CDR2 LQKENI. CDR3 protein: CASSPSDTQYF. In DNA, the CDR3 is TGTGCCAGCTCACCGTCGGATACGCAGTATTTT.

This clone showed up just a few times. V usage is TRBV28 and J usage is TRBJ1-5, with 8 bases lining up with TRBD1. This CDR3 is built from 15 residues. V lost 6 bases to trimming and J lost 1 base; unmatched junction nucleotides: 5. In germline, CDR1 is MDHEN, CDR2 SYDVKM. The CDR3 DNA sequence: TGTGCCAGCAGGCCCTGGACAGGGAGCAATCAGCCCCAGCATTTT. This gives the protein CASRPWTGSNQPQHF.

This chain connects TRBV11-2 to TRBJ1-2, with a possible D match to TRBD1 (6 bases). The germline CDR1 and CDR2 sequences are SGHAT and FQNNGV. V was clipped by 5 bases and J by 8 bases, with 18 bases between them. The CDR3 has 14 amino acids. CDR3 in DNA: TGTGCCAGCAGCCCGTACAGGGCTAGGTCCGGCTACACCTTC. This encodes CASSPYRARSGYTF.

The CDR3 DNA follows: TGTGCCAGCACCGGGACAGGGGTTGCCTACGAGCAGTACTTC. Amino acids: CASTGTGVAYEQYF. The gene calls are TRBV14 and TRBJ2-7, with 10 bases that match TRBD1. Germline CDR1 is SGHDN and CDR2 is FVKESK. V lost 7 bases and J lost 2; bases outside the gene matches: 5. The CDR3 runs 14 residues.

The chain combines TRBV2 with TRBJ1-3; D unclear. The ends were cut back, 11 bases at V and 4 bases at J, with 12 bases in the middle. Germline assignment: CDR1 SNHLY and CDR2 FYNNEI. The CDR3 sequence is 12 residues long. The CDR3 DNA sequence: TGTGCCTGCCTCCGCGGGGGAAACACCATATATTTT. Translation: CACLRGGNTIYF.

This clone was detected a few times. This chain joins TRBV25-1 and TRBJ1-4, with no clear D. The length of the CDR3 is 14 residues. Looked up from germline, CDR1 is MGHDK and CDR2 is SYGVNS. V was cut by 5 bases and J by 5 bases, with 12 bases left in between. The CDR3 DNA is TGTGCCAGCAGTAGTTCAGGTCACAATGAAAAACTGTTTTTT. It specifies CASSSSGHNEKLFF.

The chain is built from TRBV5-1 and TRBJ2-2, with TRBD1 identical over 9 bases. Trimming at V came to 4 bases and at J to 1 base, leaving 8 bases not matched to a gene. CDR1 and CDR2 (germline): SGHRS, YFSETQ. This CDR3 contains 17 residues. CDR3 coding DNA: TGCGCCAGCAGCCTATCTAAGACAGGGGGGAACACCGGGGAGCTGTTTTTT. Translating it yields CASSLSKTGGNTGELFF.

The rearrangement uses TRBV19 and TRBJ2-2; the D gene is possibly TRBD1 (5 bases). The CDR3 spans 14 residues. Germline V gene lookup returns CDR1 LNHDA and CDR2 SQIVND (reference sequence). Trimming took 5 bases from V and 8 from J, leaving 15 bases between them. CDR3 coding DNA: TGTGCCAGTAGTCTGAGACAGTCCGGAGGGGAGCTGTTTTTT. Encoded protein: CASSLRQSGGELFF.

The gene calls are TRBV29-1 and TRBJ1-2, with TRBD1 matching 7 bases. CDR3 length equals 11 residues. V gave up 4 bases and J gave up 5 bases; unmatched junction bases: 1. Per the germline V gene, CDR1 is SQVTM and CDR2 is ANQGSEA. The CDR3, as DNA: TGCAGCGTTGGACAGGGTTATGGCTACACCTTC. Its translation is CSVGQGYGYTF.

This clone was detected a few times. The J gene is TRBJ2-7, the V gene TRBV19; 7 positions match TRBD2. Trimming cost V 4 bases and J 7 bases; bases outside gene matches: 10. CDR1 is LNHDA, CDR2 SQIVND, per germline (reference sequence). The CDR3 loop spans 14 amino acids. The CDR3: CASSKIAGTGEQYF. CDR3 DNA sequence: TGTGCCAGTAGTAAAATAGCGGGTACGGGAGAGCAGTACTTC. The complete variable domain, with remaining parts taken from reference TRBV19 and TRBJ2-7, reads DGGITQSPKYLFRKEGQNVTLSCEQNLNHDAMYWYRQDPGQGLRLIYYSQIVNDFQKGDIAEGYSVSREKKESFPLTVTSAQKNPTAFYLCASSKIAGTGEQYFGPGTRLTVT.

The chain carries TRBV5-4 and TRBJ2-5, with 9 bases fitting TRBD1. Germline trimming cut 4 bases from V and 0 bases from J; bases unmatched to any gene: 4. The CDR3 length is 15 residues. Germline CDR1 SGHNT, CDR2 YYREEE (reference sequence). CDR3 amino acids: CASSPGQGHQETQYF. The CDR3 DNA is TGTGCCAGCAGCCCAGGACAGGGGCACCAAGAGACCCAGTACTTC.

The chain carries TRBV7-9 and TRBJ2-3; D perhaps matches TRBD2 (6 bases). Germline CDR1 and CDR2: SEHNR and FQNEAQ (reference sequence). The CDR3 is made up of 16 amino acids. Trimming pared 1 base from V and 0 bases from J, leaving 11 bases between. The CDR3, as DNA: TGTGCCAGCAGCTTAGGCTGGGGGGAAAGCACAGATACGCAGTATTTT. Protein: CASSLGWGESTDTQYF.

The V and J genes are TRBV10-2 and TRBJ2-3; 12 nucleotides align to TRBD2. The CDR3 consists of 17 residues. Germline V lookup: CDR1 WSHSY, CDR2 SAAADI. V was clipped by 6 bases and J by 0 bases; unmatched bases: 7. CDR3 bases: TGCGCCAGCAGGGACCTAGCGGGGGGGCCGAGCACAGATACGCAGTATTTT. Translating gives CASRDLAGGPSTDTQYF.

V usage is TRBV5-1 and J usage is TRBJ1-4, with unresolved D. V lost 0 bases to trimming and J lost 8 bases, with 14 bases between them. CDR1 is SGHRS and CDR2 is YFSETQ in the germline V gene. The CDR3 runs 15 residues. The CDR3 DNA sequence: TGCGCCAGCAGCTTGGGACGCACTGGCGGGGAAAAACTGTTTTTT. This translates into CASSLGRTGGEKLFF.

The gene calls are TRBV9 and TRBJ2-5; 11 nucleotides agree with TRBD1. Germline V gene data show CDR1 as SGDLS and CDR2 as YYNGEE. With V trimmed by 4 bases and J by 2 bases, 10 bases remained unmatched. The CDR3 consists of 17 residues. The CDR3: CASSPYYGTGGQETQYF. The CDR3 nucleotides read TGTGCCAGCAGCCCTTACTATGGGACAGGGGGGCAAGAGACCCAGTACTTC.

This clone occurred a few times. The chain combines TRBV29-1 with TRBJ2-1; TRBD2 agrees at 11 bases. The CDR3 spans 14 residues. With V trimmed by 6 bases and J by 4 bases, 5 bases remained unmatched. Germline loops: CDR1 SQVTM, CDR2 ANQGSEA. CDR3 sequence (DNA): TGCAGCGTATACCGGACTAGCGGGTACAATGAGCAGTTCTTC. It yields the protein CSVYRTSGYNEQFF.

This clone came up a few times. V gene TRBV7-8 combines with J gene TRBJ2-3; 16 bases map to TRBD2. This CDR3 has 19 residues. The trim removed 0 bases at V and 2 bases at J, leaving 5 bases unmatched. CDR1 is SGHVS, CDR2 FQNEAQ, per germline. Written as DNA, the CDR3 is TGTGCCAGCAGCTTAGCCACCGGGACTAGCGGGAGGGCCACAGATACGCAGTATTTT. Translation: CASSLATGTSGRATDTQYF.

The genes are TRBV11-2 and TRBJ1-5; 9 bases align to TRBD1. The V gene end was trimmed by 3 bases and the J gene end by 2 bases; junction bases not matched to a gene: 2. The CDR3 runs 15 residues. The V gene's germline CDR1 is SGHAT and CDR2 FQNNGV. The DNA of the CDR3 is TGTGCCAGCAGCTTGGACAGGGGTGGCAATCAGCCCCAGCATTTT. It is translated as CASSLDRGGNQPQHF.